Given below is one T cell receptor (beta chain) in context. Its antigen is unidentified. TCRB transcripts that were expressed got sequenced, as all of the isolated RNA had been reverse transcribed. TCRdb's copy holds only in-frame clones and misses some; the assay was immunoSEQ multiplex PCR. The sample has about 230,000 clones; 16% are singletons. There are 14 residues in the CDR3. Deletions cut 0 bases from V and 4 bases from J, with 8 bases between. CDR1 and CDR2 (germline): SGHRS, YFSETQ. This sample is drawn from a study of beta chain features in type 1 diabetes. Across the whole study: There was similarity between patients and healthy donors in age, gender and cell yields.

Study observations and caveats: Researchers report that Type 1 diabetes patients had moderately but significantly shorter TCRB CDR3s across all four CD4+ subsets.

This TCR was recovered from a young man with type 1 diabetes. V usage is TRBV5-1 and J usage is TRBJ2-1, with D perhaps matching TRBD2 (5 bases). Sequenced sample: naive CD4+ T cells from blood. The CDR3 reads CASSLGAEYNEQFF. The DNA of the CDR3 is TGCGCCAGCAGCTTGGGAGCGGAGTACAATGAGCAGTTCTTC.